The sequence of this T cell receptor (beta chain) was determined in a study of T cells in Graves' hyperthyroidism and ophthalmopathy. A lack of ophthalmopathy progression within 18 months defined stable Graves' hyperthyroidism. Not enrolled were patients with uncontrolled infection, other autoimmune disease, pregnancy or lactation. This clonotype has at least ten counts. Template material for amplifying TCR beta CDR3 regions consisted of RNA transcripts. A first-round RT-PCR of the TCR CDR3 used the HTBI primer set. TCRdb reanalysed the multiplex PCR reads using MiXCR and keeps one entry per CDR3 protein. The table lists about 210,000 distinct CDR3 sequences, about a sixth of them singletons. This receptor was identified in a man aged 50-60 years with Graves' hyperthyroidism. The source material was blood.

In DNA form, the CDR3 reads TGTGCCAGCAGCTTAAAAGCGGGAGGGCCCCACGAGCAGTACTTC. Translation: CASSLKAGGPHEQYF. V gene TRBV7-2 combines with J gene TRBJ2-7; 10 positions match TRBD2. V lost 2 bases and J lost 5; bases outside the gene matches: 6. Germline V lookup: CDR1 SGHTA, CDR2 FQGNSA. The CDR3 runs to 15 residues.